This T cell receptor beta chain was sequenced for a study of T cell repertoires in cytomegalovirus infection. For the study at large: Newly reported HLA-C-restricted and thoroughly characterized HLA-B-restricted CMV epitopes were employed. A matching HLA type, together with CMV infection, was signaled by public TCR beta signatures. Regarding the study as a whole: HLA-C-restricted CMV clonotypes gave the most frequent clonotype in two of eight donors. Totalled public TCR beta family frequency picked out people who carried CMV plus the relevant HLA.

TCRdb ran MiXCR on the reads and lists one entry per CDR3 protein. Seen here are roughly 990,000 distinct CDR3 sequences, roughly 30% observed once, and the top ten hold 11% to 15%. In the case of this clonotype: Its antigen remains unidentified.

Trimming took off 4 bases at V and 7 bases at J, with 11 bases between the two ends. CDR3 size: 13 residues. Germline V CDR1 and CDR2: SEHNR, FQNEAQ (reference sequence). The chain links TRBV7-9 to TRBJ2-1, with D perhaps given as TRBD1 or TRBD2 (5 bases each). The clonotype originates from a human donor in good health (CMV status not recorded). Some clones in this sample may be carry-over from other donors' samples. The sequencing here drew on cultured CD8+ T cells from PBMCs, taken from culture after CMV antigen stimulation. The CDR3: CASSSPGRNEQFF. Written as DNA, the CDR3 is TGTGCCAGCAGCTCCCCGGGACGTAATGAGCAGTTCTTC.